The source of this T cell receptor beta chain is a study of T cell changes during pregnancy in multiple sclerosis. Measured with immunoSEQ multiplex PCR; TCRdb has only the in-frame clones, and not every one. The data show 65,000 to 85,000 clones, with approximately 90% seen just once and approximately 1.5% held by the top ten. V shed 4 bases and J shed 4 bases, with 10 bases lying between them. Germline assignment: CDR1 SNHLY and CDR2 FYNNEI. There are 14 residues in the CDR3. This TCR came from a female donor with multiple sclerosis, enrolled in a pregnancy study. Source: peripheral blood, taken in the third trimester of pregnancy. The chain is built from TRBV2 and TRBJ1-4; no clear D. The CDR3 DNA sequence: TGTGCCAGCAGTGGAGAAGTCGGTAATGAAAAACTGTTTTTT. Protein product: CASSGEVGNEKLFF.